The 17 T cell receptor beta chains below come from one sample, sequenced in a study of cytomegalovirus exposure and HLA in healthy donors. The PCR was carried out with 60 Vbeta primers and 13 Jbeta primers. Sequencing used immunoSEQ multiplex PCR; TCRdb keeps in-frame clones, though not all of them. This table holds around 150,000 clones, around 79% found once. The sequenced sample was PBMCs. The receptors were gathered from a human donor in good health.

Here the CDR3 DNA reads TGTGCCAGCAGCCGCGCAGGAGGCTATGGCTACACCTTC. This codes for CASSRAGGYGYTF. The chain couples TRBV5-6 to TRBJ1-2, with D uncertain. The CDR3 covers 13 residues. The V end lost 4 bases, the J end lost 4 bases, and 11 bases lay between the germline ends. The germline V gene has CDR1 SGHDT and CDR2 YYEEEE. The complete variable domain, with remaining parts taken from reference TRBV5-6 and TRBJ1-2, reads DAGVTQSPTHLIKTRGQQVTLRCSPKSGHDTVSWYQQALGQGPQFIFQYYEEEERQRGNFPDRFSGHQFPNYSSELNVNALLLGDSALYLCASSRAGGYGYTFGSGTRLTVV.

The rearrangement uses TRBV6-4 and TRBJ2-3; D not certain. CDR3 length: 13 amino acids. The germline CDR1 and CDR2 sequences are MRHNA and SNTAGT. V gave up 3 bases and J gave up 2 bases, with 6 bases separating them. The DNA of the CDR3 is TGTGCCAGCAGTGAAAAAGCCACAGATACGCAGTATTTT. Amino acids: CASSEKATDTQYF.

This clone appeared once. This chain connects TRBV27 to TRBJ2-1; 9 nucleotides align to TRBD1. The V and J ends lost 10 bases and 2 bases, in that order; junction bases with no gene match: 3. CDR1 and CDR2 (germline): MNHEY, SMNVEV (reference sequence). CDR3 size: 13 residues. The DNA for the CDR3 is TGTGCCATCCGGGACAGGGCCTACAATGAGCAGTTCTTC. Encoded protein: CAIRDRAYNEQFF.

The V call is TRBV11-3, the J call TRBJ1-6; tentatively, D is TRBD1 (6 bases). This CDR3 is built from 14 residues. The germline V gene encodes CDR1 SGHNT and CDR2 YENEEA. Trimming left V 6 bases short and J 5 bases short, with 11 bases between. The CDR3, as DNA: TGTGCCAGCAGTCCCGGGACAAATAATTCACCCCTCCACTTT. Protein: CASSPGTNNSPLHF.

The chain recombines TRBV6-5 with TRBJ2-7; TRBD1 matches at 12 bases. This CDR3 contains 15 residues. V lost 2 bases and J lost 6; bases outside the gene matches: 5. In germline, CDR1 is MNHEY, CDR2 SVGAGI. The CDR3 here is CASSYRDRGLGEQYF. CDR3 nucleotide sequence: TGTGCCAGCAGTTACCGGGACAGGGGGCTAGGCGAGCAGTACTTC.

This clone has more than one count but fewer than ten. The rearrangement uses TRBV5-3 and TRBJ2-1, with 7 bases that match TRBD2. TRBV5-3 is annotated as an ORF whose role is uncertain. CDR3 length equals 12 residues. Trimming at V came to 0 bases and at J to 13 bases, leaving 4 bases not matched to a gene. CDR3 in amino acids: CARSLGLARQFF. Written as DNA, the CDR3 is TGTGCCAGAAGCTTGGGACTAGCAAGACAGTTCTTC.

The chain couples TRBV19 to TRBJ1-1, with D possibly being TRBD1 (5 bases). The CDR3 consists of 15 residues. Per germline, CDR1 LNHDA and CDR2 SQIVND (reference sequence). V was shortened by 7 bases and J by 6 bases, with 21 bases between the two germline ends. The CDR3 DNA reads as TGTGCCAGTACGATAACGGGGGTGGGAGGCTCTGAAGCTTTCTTT. Amino acid sequence: CASTITGVGGSEAFF.

The rearrangement uses TRBV7-8 and TRBJ2-5; no firm D call. V lost 1 base and J 1 base, leaving 4 bases between the germline ends. The CDR3 sequence is 13 residues long. Germline-derived CDR1 and CDR2 are SGHVS and FQNEAQ. The chain's CDR3 is CASSLGSQETQYF. DNA for the CDR3: TGTGCCAGCAGCTTAGGCAGCCAAGAGACCCAGTACTTC.

This chain uses TRBV6-5 with TRBJ1-4; D call uncertain. Trimming took off 6 bases at V and 0 bases at J, with 11 bases between the two ends. CDR3 size: 15 residues. Germline V gene data show CDR1 as MNHEY and CDR2 as SVGAGI. CDR3 amino acids: CASRHTTTTNEKLFF. For the CDR3, the DNA is TGTGCCAGCAGACACACAACTACAACTAATGAAAAACTGTTTTTT.

The chain recombines TRBV5-4 with TRBJ2-1; D unresolved. The germline gives CDR1 SGHNT, CDR2 YYREEE (reference sequence). V was clipped by 2 bases and J by 0 bases, with 15 bases between them. The CDR3 extends over 17 amino acids. The CDR3 bases are TGTGCCAGCAGCTTAGGAGTGACTCCCTCCTCCTACAATGAGCAGTTCTTC. It specifies CASSLGVTPSSYNEQFF.

V usage is TRBV30 and J usage is TRBJ2-7; 9 bases line up with TRBD1. From germline, CDR1 is GTSNPN and CDR2 SVGIG (reference sequence). CDR3 length equals 13 residues. Trimming took 8 bases from V and 2 from J; bases not matched to a gene: 7. CDR3 residues: CAGIGQGTYEQYF. The CDR3 DNA reads TGTGCCGGGATCGGACAGGGGACCTACGAGCAGTACTTC.

The chain employs TRBV10-2 and TRBJ2-4, with TRBD1 as a possible D gene (5 bases). V was pared by 5 bases and J by 4 bases, with 24 bases between. This CDR3 has 18 residues. CDR1 and CDR2 (germline): WSHSY, SAAADI. CDR3 residues: CASSTATGLKARKNIQYF. The CDR3 nucleotides read TGCGCCAGCAGTACCGCTACAGGTTTGAAGGCAAGGAAAAACATTCAGTACTTC.

DNA of the CDR3: TGTGCCAGTACGGCCCGGACTAGCGGGAGGAGTGGCACAGATACGCAGTATTTT. As protein: CASTARTSGRSGTDTQYF. This chain connects TRBV19 to TRBJ2-3, with TRBD2 matching over 14 bases. Germline V lookup: CDR1 LNHDA, CDR2 SQIVND (reference sequence). J gave up 1 base and V 7 bases, and 10 bases lay outside the gene matches. There are 18 residues in the CDR3.

The chain couples TRBV4-1 to TRBJ2-3; tentative D call: TRBD2 (6 bases). V dropped 0 bases and J dropped 1 base, with 8 bases sitting between them. The CDR3 length is 15 residues. Germline CDR1 and CDR2: MGHRA and YSYEKL. The CDR3 loop reads CASSQERLGTDTQYF. The CDR3 nucleotides are TGCGCCAGCAGCCAAGAGAGACTAGGCACAGATACGCAGTATTTT.

V usage is TRBV28 and J usage is TRBJ1-1, with no clear D. The germline V gene encodes CDR1 MDHEN and CDR2 SYDVKM. The CDR3 is 10 residues long. V lost 8 bases and J 3 bases, leaving 4 bases between the germline ends. The CDR3 DNA follows: TGTGCCAGCCAGGACACTGAAGCTTTCTTT. Its translation is CASQDTEAFF.

The rearrangement joins TRBV19 to TRBJ1-4, with D perhaps TRBD1 (5 bases). Germline CDR1 is LNHDA and CDR2 is SQIVND (reference sequence). V was clipped by 5 bases and J by 1 base, with 8 bases between them. This CDR3 comprises 14 residues. CDR3 nucleotide sequence: TGTGCCAGTAGTTGGACAAGAACTAATGAAAAACTGTTTTTT. Amino acid sequence: CASSWTRTNEKLFF.

This chain links TRBV6-1 with TRBJ2-1, with TRBD2 matching 14 bases. This CDR3 is 15 amino acids long. CDR1 is MNHNS, CDR2 SASEGT, per germline. J lost 6 bases, V lost 4 bases, and 2 bases had no gene match. The CDR3 DNA follows: TGTGCCAGCAGTGTGACTAGCGGGGGGGCCAATGAGCAGTTCTTC. As protein: CASSVTSGGANEQFF.